These T cell receptor beta chains were read from a single sample in a study of blood T cell repertoires in COVID-19. The repertoire was sequenced with immunoSEQ multiplex PCR; TCRdb's copy has only in-frame clones and lacks some. This sample has around 19,000 clones, with 86% found just once. Sequencing was carried out using peripheral blood. The receptors were gathered from a human donor in a cohort sampled during active COVID-19. Each CDR3 is given with its conserved first and last residue. The D gene is left open where the match is weak. For some rows the clone size is stated as once, few or many, or as a class when expanded; others skip it.

clone size | J gene | D gene | V gene | CDR3 DNA | CDR3 protein
- | TRBJ2-7 | TRBD2 | TRBV6-4 | TGTGCCAGCAACCCGACTAGCGGGACTTACGAGCAGTACTTC | CASNPTSGTYEQYF
- | TRBJ2-2 | TRBD1 | TRBV5-1 | TGCGCCAGCAGCAAGGGACAGGGAGGGTCCGGGGAGCTGTTTTTT | CASSKGQGGSGELFF
- | TRBJ2-7 | TRBD2 | TRBV7-2 | TGTGCCAGCAGCCCCCAGGGGCGGGAGGGACCCGAGCAGTACTTC | CASSPQGREGPEQYF
- | TRBJ1-6 | TRBD1 | TRBV7-8 | TGTGCCAGCAGCTTAGCTCGGACAGGGGGCGAAGGGAATTCACCCCTCCACTTT | CASSLARTGGEGNSPLHF
- | TRBJ1-1 | - | TRBV25-1 | TGTGCCAGCAGTGTCTCAGGGGCGGACACTGAAGCTTTCTTT | CASSVSGADTEAFF
- | TRBJ2-7 | - | TRBV6-6 | TGTGCCAGCAGTTATAGGCTTGGGGAGAGCTCCTACGAGCAGTACTTC | CASSYRLGESSYEQYF
- | TRBJ2-1 | - | TRBV19 | TGTGCCAGTAGTAAACGGACAGTTAGCTCCTACAATGAGCAGTTCTTC | CASSKRTVSSYNEQFF
- | TRBJ1-2 | - | TRBV28 | TGTGCCAGCAGTTTATCAGGGGTAGGCTACACCTTC | CASSLSGVGYTF
- | TRBJ2-7 | TRBD1 | TRBV24-1 | TGTGCCACCAGCGCGGACAGGGTGGGCGAGCAGTACTTC | CATSADRVGEQYF
- | TRBJ2-7 | TRBD1 | TRBV10-3 | TGTGCCATCTCTGCAGAGACAGGGAATTCCTACGAGCAGTACTTC | CAISAETGNSYEQYF
- | TRBJ2-1 | TRBD2 | TRBV7-9 | TGTGCCAGCAGCTTAACCCCGTGGCTAGCGGGGTACAATGAGCAGTTCTTC | CASSLTPWLAGYNEQFF
- | TRBJ1-6 | - | TRBV19 | TGTGCCAGTAGTCGTACGGGGGAATCACCCCTCCACTTT | CASSRTGESPLHF
once | TRBJ2-3 | - | TRBV6-5 | TGTGCCAGCAGTAGGGGGACACCCACAGATACGCAGTATTTT | CASSRGTPTDTQYF
- | TRBJ2-2 | - | TRBV19 | TGTGCCAGTAACGCCGGACTGGGGGAGCTGTTTTTT | CASNAGLGELFF
- | TRBJ2-3 | - | TRBV6-5 | TGTGCCAGCGGAGGGGTGAGCGCAGATACGCAGTATTTT | CASGGVSADTQYF
- | TRBJ2-2 | - | TRBV7-9 | TGTGCCAGCAGCAAACCCACAGGGAACACCGGGGAGCTGTTTTTT | CASSKPTGNTGELFF
- | TRBJ2-7 | TRBD1 | TRBV2 | TGTGCCAGCAGTGCCGTTCGGACAGGGTCCGAGCAGTACTTC | CASSAVRTGSEQYF
- | TRBJ2-2 | TRBD2 | TRBV15 | TGTGCCACCAGCAGGATAGCGGGGAACACCGGGGAGCTGTTTTTT | CATSRIAGNTGELFF
- | TRBJ1-5 | - | TRBV5-5 | TGTGCCAGCAGCTCCGTCCCAGGGGTTTATCAGCCCCAGCATTTT | CASSSVPGVYQPQHF
- | TRBJ2-7 | TRBD2 | TRBV5-1 | TGCGCCAGCAGCTTGGGGGGACTAGCGGGGGCGGGCGAGCAGTACTTC | CASSLGGLAGAGEQYF
- | TRBJ2-3 | TRBD1 | TRBV5-1 | TGCGCCAGCAGCCCCGGGGGACAGGGGTCCTTAGATACGCAGTATTTT | CASSPGGQGSLDTQYF
- | TRBJ2-7 | - | TRBV6-5 | TGTGCCAGCAGTCCTACGAAATTCCTTTCGGGCGAGCAGTACTTC | CASSPTKFLSGEQYF
once | TRBJ2-5 | - | TRBV19 | TGTGCCAGTAGTACCCACAGGGAAGAGACCCAGTACTTC | CASSTHREETQYF
once | TRBJ2-7 | - | TRBV7-6 | TGTGCCAGCAGCACGGGTGGGGGGAGTGTAGACGAGCAGTACTTC | CASSTGGGSVDEQYF
medium-sized | TRBJ1-2 | - | TRBV6-5 | TGTGCCAGCAGTCCCCGACAAGACTATGGCTACACCTTC | CASSPRQDYGYTF
- | TRBJ2-3 | TRBD2 | TRBV10-3 | TGTGCCATCAGTGGGGGACTAGCGGGAGGTGGGGGTACGCAGTATTTT | CAISGGLAGGGGTQYF
- | TRBJ2-7 | - | TRBV7-3 | TGTGCCAGCAGCTTAACTGGGGGCCACGAGCAGTACTTC | CASSLTGGHEQYF
- | TRBJ1-6 | TRBD1 | TRBV2 | TGTGCCAGCAGAGAAGAGACAGGGGGCTTACCCCTCCACTTT | CASREETGGLPLHF
- | TRBJ1-6 | - | TRBV10-1 | TGCGCCAGCAGTGAGTCGTCAGGGTGGAATTCACCCCTCCACTTT | CASSESSGWNSPLHF
few | TRBJ2-7 | - | TRBV21-1 | TGTGCCAGCAGCAGCCGGGACAGGGTGCCCTACGAGCAGTACTTC | CASSSRDRVPYEQYF
- | TRBJ2-5 | TRBD2 | TRBV3-1/TRBV3-2 | TGTGCCAGCAGCCAGGGACTAGTGACAGAGACCCAGTACTTC | CASSQGLVTETQYF
- | TRBJ1-2 | TRBD1 | TRBV29-1 | TGCAGCGTTGAAAGAGGGACAGATGGCTACACCTTC | CSVERGTDGYTF
- | TRBJ1-1 | - | TRBV9 | TGTGCCAGCAGCCCAAGACTGCAGAACACTGAAGCTTTCTTT | CASSPRLQNTEAFF
- | TRBJ1-2 | TRBD1 | TRBV28 | TGTGCCAGCAGACCCGGGGACAGGGGCCCTAGACACAACTATGGCTACACCTTC | CASRPGDRGPRHNYGYTF
- | TRBJ2-1 | - | TRBV7-9 | TGTGCCAGCAGCTTAGTTGCTCTGAGCTACAATGAGCAGTTCTTC | CASSLVALSYNEQFF
- | TRBJ1-4 | - | TRBV10-3 | TGTGCCATCAGTGATTCCCCGGGAAGAGAGGGTAATGAAAAACTGTTTTTT | CAISDSPGREGNEKLFF
- | TRBJ2-1 | TRBD2 | TRBV4-2 | TGTGCCAGCAGCCAAGATCAGGCTAGCGGGAGTGCAAGCTCCTACAATGAGCAGTTCTTC | CASSQDQASGSASSYNEQFF
once | TRBJ2-5 | TRBD1 | TRBV5-1 | TGCGCCAGCAGCTTGGTCGGGACAGCCAGGGGCCAGTACTTC | CASSLVGTARGQYF
- | TRBJ1-4 | - | TRBV29-1 | TGCAGCTCACGGAGCGGGGCTGGAACTAATGAAAAACTGTTTTTT | CSSRSGAGTNEKLFF
- | TRBJ2-7 | - | TRBV7-9 | TGTGCCAGCAGCTCCGATACCCACTTAGAGCAGTACTTC | CASSSDTHLEQYF
- | TRBJ2-2 | - | TRBV7-9 | TGTGCCAGCAGCCCAGAGAACACCGGGGAGCTGTTTTTT | CASSPENTGELFF
- | TRBJ2-7 | TRBD1 | TRBV11-3 | TGTGCCAGCAGCCGCACCACAGGGGGAGGCGAGCAGTACTTC | CASSRTTGGGEQYF
- | TRBJ2-7 | - | TRBV18 | TGTGCCAGCTCACAGTCTAGCGCCAGCTCCTACGAGCAGTACTTC | CASSQSSASSYEQYF
- | TRBJ2-7 | - | TRBV7-8 | TGTGCCAGCGCCGGTGAAGCGAGCTACGAGCAGTACTTC | CASAGEASYEQYF
- | TRBJ2-1 | TRBD1 | TRBV9 | TGTGCCAGCAGCGGGGGACAGAGCTCCTACAATGAGCAGTTCTTC | CASSGGQSSYNEQFF
- | TRBJ2-7 | - | TRBV27 | TGTGCCAGCAGTACCTCCGGGGGCTACGAGCAGTACTTC | CASSTSGGYEQYF
- | TRBJ1-2 | - | TRBV10-3 | TGTGCCATCAGTGAGTCAGGGCGGGGGGCGAACTATGGCTACACCTTC | CAISESGRGANYGYTF
- | TRBJ2-1 | - | TRBV3-1/TRBV3-2 | TGTGCCAGCAGCCAAGATCTAGCTAGTAGTAATGAGCAGTTCTTC | CASSQDLASSNEQFF
- | TRBJ2-1 | - | TRBV24-1 | TGTGCCACCAGTGATCCCAAGCAAAAATACAATGAGCAGTTCTTC | CATSDPKQKYNEQFF
- | TRBJ2-7 | TRBD2 | TRBV25-1 | TGTGCCAGCAGTCGGTCTAGCGGGAGTCTCCCCGAGCAGTACTTC | CASSRSSGSLPEQYF